This passage covers 6 T cell receptor beta chains from one sample sequenced in a study of blood T cell repertoires in COVID-19. Profiling relied on immunoSEQ multiplex PCR, and the TCRdb table lists in-frame clones only, not all of them. The sample includes around 160,000 clones, around four fifths of them seen just once. Sequenced input: peripheral blood. Every receptor here comes from a human donor in a cohort sampled during active COVID-19.

The CDR3 region has the DNA TGCAGTGCTAGTTGGCTGTCAGGGGGCGGAATAGGTACGCAGTATTTT. Its translation is CSASWLSGGGIGTQYF. This chain uses TRBV20-1 with TRBJ2-3; 8 nucleotides line up with TRBD1. The junction had 16 bases not matched to a gene; V was cut back by 3 bases and J by 8 bases. CDR1 DFQATT and CDR2 SNEGSKA come from the germline V gene (reference sequence). The CDR3 is 16 residues long.

This clone was seen a single time. The gene calls are TRBV18 and TRBJ2-7; D is undetermined. Germline CDR1 and CDR2: KGHSH and LQKENI. Trimming left V 2 bases short and J 5 bases short, with 7 bases between. CDR3 length: 12 residues. The CDR3 sequence is CASSPAIHEQYF. In nucleotides, the CDR3 is TGTGCCAGCTCACCAGCTATCCACGAGCAGTACTTC.

CDR3 residues: CASSFENNGEAFF. The CDR3 nucleotides read TGTGCCAGCAGTTTCGAAAACAACGGGGAAGCTTTCTTT. This chain joins TRBV27 and TRBJ1-1; D uncertain. This CDR3 has 13 amino acids. Germline CDR1 MNHEY, CDR2 SMNVEV (reference sequence). V was pared by 3 bases and J by 8 bases, with 13 bases between.

The rearrangement links TRBV19 to TRBJ2-1; D is possibly TRBD2 (5 bases). The CDR3 has 16 amino acids. Trimming took off 5 bases at V and 9 bases at J, with 23 bases between the two ends. Germline V gene sequence: CDR1 LNHDA, CDR2 SQIVND (reference sequence). The CDR3 loop is CASSSLTGFPSGEQFF. CDR3 in DNA: TGTGCCAGTAGTTCATTAACGGGATTCCCTTCCGGTGAGCAGTTCTTC.

DNA of the CDR3: TGTGCCAGCAGCGTAGCTACGGGGGGCGGAGGGGGTTACACCGGGGAGCTGTTTTTT. Amino acid sequence: CASSVATGGGGGYTGELFF. V gene TRBV9 combines with J gene TRBJ2-2, with D perhaps matching TRBD2 (7 bases). Per the germline V gene, CDR1 is SGDLS and CDR2 is YYNGEE. The CDR3 runs to 19 residues. Deletions cut 0 bases from V and 3 bases from J, with 21 bases between.

This clone was seen just once. This chain connects TRBV4-3 to TRBJ1-2; D unresolved. The V gene lost 1 base and the J gene lost 0 bases, with 6 bases spanning the gap. This CDR3 comprises 14 residues. Germline CDR1 reads LGHNA; CDR2 reads YSLEER. CDR3 in DNA: TGCGCCAGCAGCCAAGGGAGAGCTAACTATGGCTACACCTTC. Protein sequence: CASSQGRANYGYTF.